A single sample gave rise to the 9 T cell receptor beta chains below, sequenced in a study of CD8 T cells in Susac syndrome. An input of about 0.5 to 1 ug of RNA was subjected to reverse transcription using random hexamers. A single record per CDR3 protein comes from TCRdb applying MiXCR to the immunoSEQ multiplex PCR reads. The data contain 150,000 or so distinct CDR3 sequences, 92% of them seen just once; the ten biggest clones take up under 0.085%. Sequenced sample: CD4+ T cells from PBMCs. These receptors were collected from a human donor in good health.

This clonotype was observed once. The genes are TRBV18 and TRBJ2-1; 9 nucleotides align to TRBD1. The CDR3 sequence is 16 residues long. The V gene's germline CDR1 is KGHSH and CDR2 LQKENI. V was clipped by 3 bases and J by 8 bases; unmatched bases: 11. The CDR3 is CASSPQWDRVIDEQFF. CDR3 DNA: TGTGCCAGCTCACCTCAGTGGGACAGGGTTATCGATGAGCAGTTCTTC.

In its sample, this clonotype was seen once. V usage is TRBV24-1 and J usage is TRBJ1-5; perhaps TRBD1 as D (6 bases). V lost 3 bases to trimming and J lost 2 bases, with 13 bases between them. There are 16 residues in the CDR3. Germline-derived CDR1 and CDR2 are KGHDR and SFDVKD. Here the CDR3 DNA reads TGTGCCACCAGTGATCCAGGGGCAGGGGGCAATCAGCCCCAGCATTTT. Protein: CATSDPGAGGNQPQHF.

The chain recombines TRBV29-1 with TRBJ2-3; D unresolved. The CDR3 is 12 amino acids. V lost 6 bases and J 5 bases, leaving 12 bases between the germline ends. Germline-derived CDR1 and CDR2 are SQVTM and ANQGSEA. The CDR3 is CSVARLGDTQYF. CDR3 DNA sequence: TGCAGCGTCGCCCGACTTGGAGATACGCAGTATTTT.

V gene TRBV27 combines with J gene TRBJ1-1, with D hard to call. CDR1 MNHEY and CDR2 SMNVEV come from the germline V gene (reference sequence). V gave up 1 base and J gave up 6 bases, with 12 bases separating them. The CDR3 is 14 amino acids. CDR3 amino acids: CASSLYPNIAEAFF. For the CDR3, the DNA is TGTGCCAGCAGTTTATATCCCAATATTGCTGAAGCTTTCTTT.

The chain employs TRBV4-1 and TRBJ2-3; 7 bases align to TRBD1. Germline-derived CDR1 and CDR2 are MGHRA and YSYEKL. Trimming took 4 bases from V and 4 from J; bases not matched to a gene: 8. The CDR3 extends over 15 amino acids. The CDR3 reads CASSPHGQGADTQYF. The CDR3 bases are TGCGCCAGCAGCCCCCACGGGCAGGGGGCAGATACGCAGTATTTT.

This chain connects TRBV12-3 or TRBV12-4 to TRBJ1-6; maybe TRBD1 (5 bases). V lost 2 bases and J lost 5, with 7 bases in between. The CDR3 is 14 amino acids. CDR3 region: CASSLRQNNSPLHF. CDR3 in DNA: TGTGCCAGCAGTTTACGACAGAATAATTCACCCCTCCACTTT.

This chain joins TRBV12-3 or TRBV12-4 and TRBJ1-6; 7 nucleotides agree with TRBD1. This CDR3 is 15 amino acids long. Trimming removed 7 bases from V and 10 bases from J; junction bases left unmatched: 13. The CDR3 bases are TGTGCCAGCACCCCGGGACAGCGGGTCGGATCACCCCTCCACTTT. It codes for CASTPGQRVGSPLHF.

The rearrangement links TRBV4-3 to TRBJ1-2; the match to TRBD1 covers 7 bases. Germline loops: CDR1 LGHNA, CDR2 YSLEER. V was clipped by 8 bases and J by 14 bases; unmatched bases: 17. The CDR3 has 13 amino acids. The CDR3 region has the DNA TGCGCCAGCTCTGGGGGGATTGACAGGGAAGAAACCTTC. It yields the protein CASSGGIDREETF.

The chain joins TRBV5-1 to TRBJ2-7, with a weak D call TRBD1 (6 bases). Germline V gene sequence: CDR1 SGHRS, CDR2 YFSETQ. The CDR3 has 12 amino acids. Deletions cut 7 bases from V and 5 bases from J, with 13 bases between. This chain's CDR3 is CASRRQEDEQYF. The CDR3 nucleotides read TGCGCCAGCCGGAGACAGGAAGACGAGCAGTACTTC.